The rows below give T cell receptor beta chains drawn from one sample of a study of cytomegalovirus exposure and HLA in healthy donors. Sequencing used immunoSEQ multiplex PCR; TCRdb keeps in-frame clones, though not all of them. Of 95,000 to 150,000 clones in the sample, about 8.6% were seen once. The material sequenced was PBMCs. The receptors stem from a woman in her forties in good health and CMV-seropositive. Each CDR3 is given with its conserved first and last residue.

CASGLITGGPYF	TRBV6-1	12	TRBJ2-3
CASSDYSRRGNTEAFF	TRBV6-6	16	TRBJ1-1
CASSTPGQALSYEQYF	TRBV28	16	TRBJ2-7
CASSLVPGTYEQYF	TRBV5-1	14	TRBJ2-7
CASRTDRSYNEQFF	TRBV5-1	14	TRBJ2-1
CASPSVWPQETQYF	TRBV21-1	14	TRBJ2-5
CASSEAPTGPTNYGYTF	TRBV6-1	17	TRBJ1-2
CASSLVVGGQGEKLFF	TRBV7-9	16	TRBJ1-4
CASSLPGQMNTEAFF	TRBV5-1	15	TRBJ1-1
CASSQVPTGTSFYGYTF	TRBV4-1	17	TRBJ1-2
CASSSRQGVEDEQFF	TRBV7-9	15	TRBJ2-1
CASSRGQGAGEQYF	TRBV16	14	TRBJ2-7
CSVVGGTGGNEQFF	TRBV29-1	14	TRBJ2-1
CASSSLGARDNEQFF	TRBV7-8	15	TRBJ2-1
CASSSRMTGRDTEAFF	TRBV9	16	TRBJ1-1
CASSPPGRGPDQPQHF	TRBV18	16	TRBJ1-5
CASSLGGQGVHEQYF	TRBV7-2	15	TRBJ2-7
CASNEGAGYGYTF	TRBV5-1	13	TRBJ1-2
CASSPLRQGGRPYEQYF	TRBV19	17	TRBJ2-7
CASSAGQGSYEQYF	TRBV7-6	14	TRBJ2-7
CASSLPTGGDSYNSPLHF	TRBV7-8	18	TRBJ1-6
CASSSSYEQYF	TRBV5-4	11	TRBJ2-7
CASSRWTGDTEAFF	TRBV11-3	14	TRBJ1-1
CASSLLGQGYEQYF	TRBV5-6	14	NA
CASSDRGLAEFF	TRBV25-1	12	TRBJ2-1
CASSFTVQGPTDTQYF	TRBV5-1	16	TRBJ2-3
CATDRGWNEQFF	TRBV19	12	TRBJ2-1
CASSLMTGGGGEQFF	TRBV5-4	15	TRBJ2-1
CASSLTKNYEQYF	TRBV7-6	13	NA
CASSLESGGTYGYTF	TRBV5-6	15	TRBJ1-2
CASSDRENTEAFF	TRBV11-2	13	TRBJ1-1
CSVVDRGWDTQYF	TRBV29-1	13	TRBJ2-3
CASSSQGASGGIGELFF	TRBV19	17	TRBJ2-2
CASMVQGVYSNQPQHF	TRBV28	16	TRBJ1-5
CASMDRNYGYTF	TRBV6-1	12	TRBJ1-2
CASILSTSVPEQYF	TRBV28	14	NA
CASQGATGSYEQYF	TRBV5-1	14	TRBJ2-7
CSATFGYTF	TRBV20-1	9	TRBJ1-2
CASSPRGGGGNEKLFF	TRBV7-9	16	TRBJ1-4
CASSVGRTYNEQFF	TRBV9	14	TRBJ2-1
CASSYWARNTGELFF	TRBV9	15	TRBJ2-2
CASGGGFLLSYNEQFF	TRBV6-6	16	TRBJ2-1
CASSLGGQGGEQYF	TRBV5-5	14	TRBJ2-7
CASSRGFFYGYTF	TRBV7-6	13	TRBJ1-2
CASSLPGSTDTQYF	TRBV7-9	14	TRBJ2-3
CACSRGGSKRTDTQYF	TRBV30	16	TRBJ2-3
CASNPGQGAGELFF	TRBV25-1	14	TRBJ2-2
CAGAYSNQPQHF	TRBV7-9	12	TRBJ1-5
CASSLALNSQNTEAFF	TRBV5-4	16	TRBJ1-1
CASSLPVSTNEKLFF	TRBV7-9	15	TRBJ1-4
CAAGPNTGELFF	TRBV7-6	12	TRBJ2-2
CASSLMSSGNTIYF	TRBV7-9	14	TRBJ1-3
CASSPDRDYGYTF	TRBV7-3	13	TRBJ1-2